Each of the 5 T cell receptor beta chains below was sequenced from the same sample in a study of regulatory T cells in long-lasting Graves disease. Time point given: persistent/refractory GD, antithyroid drugs over 5 years with positive TRAb. The TCR library was made from RNA extracted from PBMCs. In building TCR beta libraries, iRepertoire HTBI primers were used together with Arm-PCR of CDR3 regions. One entry per CDR3 protein, called by TCRdb with MiXCR from the multiplex PCR reads. The sample consists of roughly 500,000 distinct CDR3 sequences, about 22% of them appearing once. Specimen: peripheral blood mononuclear cells (PBMCs), collected when the disease was refractory, from a patient treated with antithyroid drugs. The source of these receptors is a female donor with Graves disease.

This clonotype was detected many times. V and J are TRBV12-5 and TRBJ2-7, with TRBD2 matching 9 bases. Looked up from germline, CDR1 is LGHNT and CDR2 is FRNRAP. With 2 bases clipped from V and 0 bases from J, the junction kept 17 bases outside the gene matches. This CDR3 comprises 20 residues. The CDR3 loop is CASGLRNRGLAKTSSYEQYF. The CDR3 nucleotides read TGTGCTAGTGGTTTGAGGAACCGCGGACTAGCGAAAACGAGCTCCTACGAGCAGTACTTC. The full variable domain, rest sourced from reference TRBV12-5 and TRBJ2-7, is DARVTQTPRHKVTEMGQEVTMRCQPILGHNTVFWYRQTMMQGLELLAYFRNRAPLDDSGMPKDRFSAEMPDATLATLKIQPSEPRDSAVYFCASGLRNRGLAKTSSYEQYFGPGTRLTVT.

This clonotype has just a few counts. CDR3 in amino acids: CAWSYGTGDQPQHF. The CDR3 DNA is TGTGCCTGGAGTTACGGCACAGGGGACCAGCCCCAGCATTTT. This chain connects TRBV30 to TRBJ1-5; the match to TRBD1 covers 7 bases. The CDR3 runs to 14 residues. Germline CDR1 GTSNPN, CDR2 SVGIG (reference sequence). Unmatched junction bases numbered 8, after V lost 2 bases and J lost 7 bases.

This chain uses TRBV7-9 with TRBJ2-5; a weak D match, TRBD1 (6 bases). The CDR3 length is 15 residues. The V end was cut by 1 base, the J end by 2 bases, with 11 bases between. Germline V lookup: CDR1 SEHNR, CDR2 FQNEAQ (reference sequence). CDR3 amino acids: CASSLVAGDQETQYF. The CDR3, as DNA: TGTGCCAGCAGCTTAGTGGCAGGGGATCAAGAGACCCAGTACTTC.

There are a few counts of this clonotype. The chain carries TRBV5-1 and TRBJ2-7, with a possible D match to TRBD1 (6 bases). With 4 bases removed from V and 5 bases from J, the gap between germline ends came to 22 bases. Germline CDR1 SGHRS, CDR2 YFSETQ. The CDR3 totals 16 residues. The CDR3 bases are TGCGCCAGCAGCGTGCAGGCCGGGACAACTATCAACGAGCAGTACTTC. The encoded protein is CASSVQAGTTINEQYF.

The V and J genes are TRBV7-2 and TRBJ2-5; 9 bases fit TRBD2. The germline CDR1 and CDR2 sequences are SGHTA and FQGNSA. This CDR3 is 16 amino acids long. Trimming at V came to 6 bases and at J to 4 bases, leaving 12 bases not matched to a gene. The CDR3 DNA reads as TGTGCCAGCAGATGGACTAGCGCTTCGGGGGGAGAGACCCAGTACTTC. This gives the protein CASRWTSASGGETQYF.